This entry is about one T cell receptor (beta chain). The method was immunoSEQ multiplex PCR; TCRdb's version includes in-frame clones alone and lacks a portion of them. The sample has around 67,000 clones, just under 97% seen once. These data originate in a study of technical replicates of blood from several donors. Germline CDR1 reads MNHNY; CDR2 reads SVGAGI (reference sequence). V lost 2 bases, J lost 3 bases, and 13 bases lay in between. The CDR3 consists of 15 residues. This receptor was obtained from a human donor in good health. The chain uses TRBV6-6 and TRBJ1-1; D might be TRBD1 (5 bases). Sequencing input: T cells isolated from PBMCs. The CDR3, as DNA: TGTGCCAGCAGTTACAGGGGACTAAAGGACACTGAAGCTTTCTTT. The encoded protein is CASSYRGLKDTEAFF.